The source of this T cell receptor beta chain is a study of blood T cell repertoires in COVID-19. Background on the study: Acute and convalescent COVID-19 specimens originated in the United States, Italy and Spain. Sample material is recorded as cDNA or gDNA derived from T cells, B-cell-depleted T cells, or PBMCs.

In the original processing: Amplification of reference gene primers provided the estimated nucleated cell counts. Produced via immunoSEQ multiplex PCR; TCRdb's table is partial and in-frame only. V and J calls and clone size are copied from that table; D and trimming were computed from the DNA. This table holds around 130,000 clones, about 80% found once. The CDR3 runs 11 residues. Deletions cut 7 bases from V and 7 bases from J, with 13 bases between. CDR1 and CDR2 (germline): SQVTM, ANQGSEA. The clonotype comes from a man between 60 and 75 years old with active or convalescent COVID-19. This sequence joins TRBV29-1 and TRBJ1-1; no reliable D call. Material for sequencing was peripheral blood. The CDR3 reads CSAGGGLEAFF. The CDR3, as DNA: TGCAGCGCCGGAGGTGGCCTTGAAGCTTTCTTT. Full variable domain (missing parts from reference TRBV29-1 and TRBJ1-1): SAVISQKPSRDICQRGTSLTIQCQVDSQVTMMFWYRQQPGQSLTLIATANQGSEATYESGFVIDKFPISRPNLTFSTLTVSNMSPEDSSIYLCSAGGGLEAFFGQGTRLTVV.